Listed below are T cell receptor beta chains from one sample, sequenced in a study of blood T cell repertoires in COVID-19. Clones were sequenced by immunoSEQ multiplex PCR, and TCRdb holds only the in-frame ones, with some missing. Among 210,000 or so clones listed, 70% to 90% were seen once. Sequenced: peripheral blood. Receptor source: a woman aged 40-49 years who had recovered from COVID-19. Both conserved end residues are part of each CDR3. The D gene is left open where the match is weak. Where a row states a size, it is once, few, many or the class of an expanded clone; other rows omit it.

j_gene: TRBJ1-2; abundance: .; v_gene: TRBV5-1; d_gene: TRBD1; len: 14; CDR3aa: CASSLGQGDYGYTF; CDR3nt: TGCGCCAGCAGCTTGGGACAGGGGGACTATGGCTACACCTTC
j_gene: TRBJ2-2; abundance: .; v_gene: TRBV6-5; d_gene: TRBD1; len: 15; CDR3aa: CASSRRQGSTGELFF; CDR3nt: TGTGCCAGCAGTCGCCGACAGGGGAGCACCGGGGAGCTGTTTTTT
j_gene: TRBJ2-2; abundance: .; v_gene: TRBV5-1; d_gene: TRBD2; len: 15; CDR3aa: CASGMETSETGELFF; CDR3nt: TGCGCCAGCGGGATGGAGACTAGCGAGACCGGGGAGCTGTTTTTT
j_gene: TRBJ2-7; abundance: .; v_gene: TRBV27; d_gene: TRBD1; len: 13; CDR3aa: CASSKSGGSEQYF; CDR3nt: TGTGCCAGCAGTAAATCAGGGGGCTCGGAGCAGTACTTC
j_gene: TRBJ1-5; abundance: .; v_gene: TRBV2; d_gene: .; len: 14; CDR3aa: CASDLQGVNQPQHF; CDR3nt: TGTGCCAGCGACCTCCAAGGGGTCAATCAGCCCCAGCATTTT
j_gene: TRBJ2-1; abundance: .; v_gene: TRBV5-1; d_gene: TRBD2; len: 15; CDR3aa: CASSLSGSSPNEQFF; CDR3nt: TGCGCCAGCAGCTTGAGCGGGAGTTCCCCAAATGAGCAGTTCTTC
j_gene: TRBJ2-1; abundance: .; v_gene: TRBV15; d_gene: .; len: 17; CDR3aa: CATSRDWLATFRDEQFF; CDR3nt: TGTGCCACCAGCAGAGATTGGCTAGCGACCTTTAGGGATGAGCAGTTCTTC
j_gene: TRBJ2-5; abundance: .; v_gene: TRBV6-6; d_gene: TRBD1; len: 16; CDR3aa: CASSSMDRGYQETQYF; CDR3nt: TGTGCCAGCAGCTCAATGGACAGGGGGTACCAAGAGACCCAGTACTTC
j_gene: TRBJ2-2; abundance: .; v_gene: TRBV9; d_gene: .; len: 15; CDR3aa: CASSITYSNTGELFF; CDR3nt: TGTGCCAGCAGTATCACTTACAGCAACACCGGGGAGCTGTTTTTT
j_gene: TRBJ1-1; abundance: .; v_gene: TRBV20-1; d_gene: .; len: 11; CDR3aa: CSARQGTEAFF; CDR3nt: TGCAGTGCGAGGCAGGGCACTGAAGCTTTCTTT
j_gene: TRBJ2-7; abundance: .; v_gene: TRBV27; d_gene: .; len: 14; CDR3aa: CASSARTPDYEQYF; CDR3nt: TGTGCCAGCAGTGCCCGGACACCTGACTACGAGCAGTACTTC
j_gene: TRBJ2-3; abundance: .; v_gene: TRBV2; d_gene: .; len: 16; CDR3aa: CASSEAPPSLADTQYF; CDR3nt: TGTGCCAGCAGTGAAGCTCCGCCTAGTCTCGCAGATACGCAGTATTTT
j_gene: TRBJ2-7; abundance: .; v_gene: TRBV14; d_gene: TRBD2; len: 19; CDR3aa: CASSRGKGLAGADTYEQYF; CDR3nt: TGTGCCAGCAGCCGGGGCAAAGGACTAGCGGGAGCAGACACCTACGAGCAGTACTTC
j_gene: TRBJ1-3; abundance: .; v_gene: TRBV10-3; d_gene: .; len: 15; CDR3aa: CAITKTKTSGNTIYF; CDR3nt: TGTGCCATCACCAAGACTAAGACCTCTGGAAACACCATATATTTT
j_gene: TRBJ1-3; abundance: few; v_gene: TRBV25-1; d_gene: .; len: 17; CDR3aa: CASSESGQSLSGNTIYF; CDR3nt: TGTGCCAGCAGTGAATCTGGCCAGTCTCTCTCTGGAAACACCATATATTTT
j_gene: TRBJ2-5; abundance: .; v_gene: TRBV10-3; d_gene: TRBD2; len: 14; CDR3aa: CAISETSVQETQYF; CDR3nt: TGTGCCATCAGTGAAACTAGCGTGCAAGAGACCCAGTACTTC
j_gene: TRBJ1-2; abundance: .; v_gene: TRBV28; d_gene: TRBD1; len: 15; CDR3aa: CASSSTSTGYYGYTF; CDR3nt: TGTGCCAGCAGTTCAACCTCGACAGGGTATTATGGCTACACCTTC
j_gene: TRBJ1-4; abundance: .; v_gene: TRBV5-1; d_gene: TRBD1; len: 14; CDR3aa: CASSQDRGNEKLFF; CDR3nt: TGCGCCAGCAGCCAGGACAGGGGGAATGAAAAACTGTTTTTT
j_gene: TRBJ1-5; abundance: .; v_gene: TRBV7-6; d_gene: TRBD1; len: 13; CDR3aa: CASSLAGQQPQHF; CDR3nt: TGTGCCAGCAGCTTAGCGGGACAGCAGCCCCAGCATTTT
j_gene: TRBJ1-1; abundance: .; v_gene: TRBV29-1; d_gene: .; len: 12; CDR3aa: CSVGQRNTEAFF; CDR3nt: TGCAGCGTCGGTCAGCGGAACACTGAAGCTTTCTTT
j_gene: TRBJ2-1; abundance: .; v_gene: TRBV18; d_gene: .; len: 16; CDR3aa: CASSYGTIGSYNEQFF; CDR3nt: TGTGCCAGCTCATATGGGACAATTGGCTCCTACAATGAGCAGTTCTTC
j_gene: TRBJ2-3; abundance: once; v_gene: TRBV18; d_gene: .; len: 14; CDR3aa: CASSPMTDTDTQYF; CDR3nt: TGTGCCAGCTCACCTATGACAGACACAGATACGCAGTATTTT
j_gene: TRBJ1-2; abundance: .; v_gene: TRBV28; d_gene: .; len: 13; CDR3aa: CATVVGGRGGYTF; CDR3nt: TGTGCCACCGTGGTGGGGGGGAGAGGCGGCTACACCTTC
j_gene: TRBJ2-7; abundance: .; v_gene: TRBV11-1; d_gene: .; len: 14; CDR3aa: CASSPRLGVGEQYF; CDR3nt: TGTGCCAGCAGCCCCCGACTAGGGGTAGGTGAGCAGTACTTC
j_gene: TRBJ2-3; abundance: .; v_gene: TRBV30; d_gene: .; len: 12; CDR3aa: CAGRRGTDTQYF; CDR3nt: TGTGCCGGGAGGAGGGGCACAGATACGCAGTATTTT
j_gene: TRBJ1-5; abundance: .; v_gene: TRBV27; d_gene: .; len: 16; CDR3aa: CASSPPGLRGDQPQHF; CDR3nt: TGTGCCAGCAGTCCTCCAGGTTTACGCGGGGATCAGCCCCAGCATTTT
j_gene: TRBJ1-1; abundance: few; v_gene: TRBV20-1; d_gene: .; len: 11; CDR3aa: CSAPRIPEAFF; CDR3nt: TGCAGTGCTCCCAGAATTCCTGAAGCTTTCTTT
j_gene: TRBJ1-2; abundance: once; v_gene: TRBV2; d_gene: .; len: 13; CDR3aa: CASSRGGNYGYTF; CDR3nt: TGTGCCAGCAGTCGGGGAGGAAACTATGGCTACACCTTC
j_gene: TRBJ2-3; abundance: .; v_gene: TRBV9; d_gene: .; len: 16; CDR3aa: CASSDRLTYSTDTQYF; CDR3nt: TGTGCCAGCAGCGACAGGCTGACCTATAGCACAGATACGCAGTATTTT
j_gene: TRBJ2-5; abundance: .; v_gene: TRBV12-3/TRBV12-4; d_gene: TRBD1; len: 13; CDR3aa: CASSWTGRETQYF; CDR3nt: TGTGCCAGCAGTTGGACAGGAAGAGAGACCCAGTACTTC
j_gene: TRBJ2-3; abundance: .; v_gene: TRBV24-1; d_gene: TRBD1; len: 16; CDR3aa: CATSPGGGESTDTQYF; CDR3nt: TGTGCCACCAGCCCAGGGGGTGGGGAGAGCACAGATACGCAGTATTTT
j_gene: TRBJ1-5; abundance: .; v_gene: TRBV2; d_gene: .; len: 14; CDR3aa: CASSGAMANQPQHF; CDR3nt: TGTGCCAGCAGTGGGGCAATGGCCAATCAGCCCCAGCATTTT
j_gene: TRBJ2-5; abundance: .; v_gene: TRBV11-2; d_gene: TRBD1; len: 15; CDR3aa: CASSLTEDRGETQYF; CDR3nt: TGTGCCAGCAGCTTAACCGAGGACAGGGGTGAGACCCAGTACTTC
j_gene: TRBJ1-2; abundance: .; v_gene: TRBV19; d_gene: TRBD1; len: 16; CDR3aa: CASSTRSTGRNYGYTF; CDR3nt: TGTGCCAGTAGTACCCGATCGACAGGGCGTAACTATGGCTACACCTTC
j_gene: TRBJ2-1; abundance: .; v_gene: TRBV9; d_gene: TRBD2; len: 16; CDR3aa: CASSFRLAGAYNEQFF; CDR3nt: TGTGCCAGCAGCTTCCGACTAGCGGGAGCCTACAATGAGCAGTTCTTC
j_gene: TRBJ1-5; abundance: .; v_gene: TRBV19; d_gene: .; len: 14; CDR3aa: CASSSQGRNQPQHF; CDR3nt: TGTGCCAGTAGCAGCCAGGGGCGCAATCAGCCCCAGCATTTT
j_gene: TRBJ2-7; abundance: .; v_gene: TRBV4-1; d_gene: TRBD1; len: 15; CDR3aa: CASSLQTGWVYEQYF; CDR3nt: TGCGCCAGCAGCCTCCAGACAGGGTGGGTCTACGAGCAGTACTTC
j_gene: TRBJ2-1; abundance: .; v_gene: TRBV4-2; d_gene: .; len: 15; CDR3aa: CASSQRGGSYNEQFF; CDR3nt: TGTGCCAGCAGCCAAAGGGGGGGTTCCTACAATGAGCAGTTCTTC
j_gene: TRBJ1-2; abundance: few; v_gene: TRBV28; d_gene: .; len: 13; CDR3aa: CASSPKGREGYTF; CDR3nt: TGTGCCAGCTCTCCCAAGGGTCGGGAGGGCTACACCTTC
j_gene: TRBJ1-2; abundance: .; v_gene: TRBV11-2; d_gene: .; len: 15; CDR3aa: CASSYTQWGDDGYTF; CDR3nt: TGTGCCAGCAGTTATACCCAATGGGGAGACGATGGCTACACCTTC
j_gene: TRBJ2-1; abundance: few; v_gene: TRBV6-4; d_gene: TRBD2; len: 15; CDR3aa: CASSESSGSKNEQFF; CDR3nt: TGTGCCAGCAGTGAGTCTAGCGGGAGCAAGAATGAGCAGTTCTTC